A selection of T cell receptor beta chains follows, all from one sample in a study of blood T cells in healthy people across ages. TCRdb used MiXCR to reprocess the 5' RACE reads, holding one entry per CDR3 protein. This table has roughly 1,500,000 distinct CDR3 sequences, around 39% appearing once. Sequencing input: blood. Every receptor here comes from a woman aged 18-35 years in good health. Both conserved end residues are part of each CDR3. The D gene is left open where the match is weak. Only part of the rows carry a size: once, few, many, or a class if the clone is expanded.

>TRBV20-1|few|TRBD2|TRBJ2-5
CSARNPGEGETQYF
TGCAGTGCGAGGAATCCCGGGGAGGGAGAGACCCAGTACTTC
>TRBV15|-|TRBD2|TRBJ2-5
CATSRLAGVLETQYF
TGTGCCACCAGCCGCCTGGCGGGAGTTTTAGAGACCCAGTACTTC
>TRBV7-2|few|TRBD1|TRBJ1-2
CASSDGTVDGYTF
TGTGCCAGCAGCGATGGGACAGTGGATGGCTACACCTTC
>TRBV5-1|few|-|TRBJ2-1
CASSLDGGVGDNEQFF
TGCGCCAGCAGCTTGGATGGCGGGGTAGGGGACAATGAGCAGTTCTTC
>TRBV6-5|-|-|TRBJ2-1
CASSYEGGEFF
TGTGCCAGCAGTTACGAGGGGGGGGAGTTCTTC
>TRBV7-8|-|TRBD1|TRBJ1-1
CASSANDRGTEAFF
TGTGCCAGCAGCGCTAACGACAGGGGGACTGAAGCTTTCTTT
>TRBV6-5|-|TRBD1|TRBJ2-7
CASSYTGQAYEQYF
TGTGCCAGCAGTTACACGGGACAGGCCTACGAGCAGTACTTC
>TRBV27|-|-|TRBJ1-1
CASSSIGQLHTEAFF
TGTGCCAGCAGCTCTATAGGACAGCTGCACACTGAAGCTTTCTTT
>TRBV28|-|-|TRBJ2-1
CASSSDSFLSYNEQFF
TGTGCCAGCAGTTCAGACAGCTTTTTATCCTACAATGAGCAGTTCTTC
>TRBV3-1|-|TRBD1|TRBJ2-3
CASSLPGQRRYTQYF
TGTGCCAGCAGCTTACCGGGACAGCGAAGGTATACGCAGTATTTT
>TRBV3-1|few|-|TRBJ2-1
CASSQDGYRDYNEQFF
TGTGCCAGCAGCCAAGATGGGTACAGGGACTACAATGAGCAGTTCTTC
>TRBV3-1|-|TRBD2|TRBJ2-1
CAGSQEAGGYNEQFF
TGTGCTGGCAGCCAAGAGGCGGGGGGCTACAATGAGCAGTTCTTC
>TRBV7-3|-|-|TRBJ2-7
CASSRDSNYEQYF
TGTGCCAGCAGTCGGGACTCAAACTACGAGCAGTACTTC